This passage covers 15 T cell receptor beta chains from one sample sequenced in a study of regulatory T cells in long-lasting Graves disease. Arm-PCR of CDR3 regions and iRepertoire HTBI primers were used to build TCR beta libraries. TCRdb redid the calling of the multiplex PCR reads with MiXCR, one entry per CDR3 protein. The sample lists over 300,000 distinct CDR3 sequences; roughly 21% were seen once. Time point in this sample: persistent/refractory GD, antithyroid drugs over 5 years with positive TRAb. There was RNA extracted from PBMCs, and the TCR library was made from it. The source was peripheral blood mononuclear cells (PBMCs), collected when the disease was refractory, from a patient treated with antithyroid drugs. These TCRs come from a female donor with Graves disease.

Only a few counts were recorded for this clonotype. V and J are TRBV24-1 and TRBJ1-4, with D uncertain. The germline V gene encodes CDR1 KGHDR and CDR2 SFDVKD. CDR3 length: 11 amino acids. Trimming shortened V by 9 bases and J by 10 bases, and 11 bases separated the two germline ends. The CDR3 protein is CATSEGGKLFF. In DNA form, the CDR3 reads TGTGCCACCTCCGAGGGAGGAAAACTGTTTTTT.

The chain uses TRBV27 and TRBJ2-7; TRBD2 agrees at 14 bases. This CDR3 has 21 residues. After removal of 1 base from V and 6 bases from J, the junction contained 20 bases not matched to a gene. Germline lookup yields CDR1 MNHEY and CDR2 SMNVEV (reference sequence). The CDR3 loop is CASSLWGGLAGANWRSGEQYF. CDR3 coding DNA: TGTGCCAGCAGTTTATGGGGGGGACTAGCGGGAGCCAATTGGAGGTCGGGCGAGCAGTACTTC.

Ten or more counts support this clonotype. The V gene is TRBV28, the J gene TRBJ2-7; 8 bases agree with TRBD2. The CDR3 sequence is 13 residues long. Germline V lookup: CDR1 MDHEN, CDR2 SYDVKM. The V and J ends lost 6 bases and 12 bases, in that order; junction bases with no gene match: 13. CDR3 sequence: CASSRSGTSLPYF. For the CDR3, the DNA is TGTGCCAGCAGCAGATCCGGGACTAGTCTACCGTACTTC.

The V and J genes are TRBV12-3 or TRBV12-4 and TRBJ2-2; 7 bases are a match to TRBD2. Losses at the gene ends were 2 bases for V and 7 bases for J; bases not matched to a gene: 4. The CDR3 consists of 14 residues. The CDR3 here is CASSLQRGVGELFF. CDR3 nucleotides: TGTGCCAGCAGTTTACAGCGGGGAGTCGGGGAGCTGTTTTTT.

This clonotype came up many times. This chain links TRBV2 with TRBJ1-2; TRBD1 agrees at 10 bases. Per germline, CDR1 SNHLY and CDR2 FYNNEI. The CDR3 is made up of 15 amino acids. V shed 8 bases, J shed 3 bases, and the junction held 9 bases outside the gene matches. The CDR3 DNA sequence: TGTGCCAGCGGAAAAGACAGGGGGCTGGACTATGGCTACACCTTC. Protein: CASGKDRGLDYGYTF. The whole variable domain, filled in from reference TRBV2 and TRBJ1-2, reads EPEVTQTPSHQVTQMGQEVILRCVPISNHLYFYWYRQILGQKVEFLVSFYNNEISEKSEIFDDQFSVERPDGSNFTLKIRSTKLEDSAMYFCASGKDRGLDYGYTFGSGTRLTVV.

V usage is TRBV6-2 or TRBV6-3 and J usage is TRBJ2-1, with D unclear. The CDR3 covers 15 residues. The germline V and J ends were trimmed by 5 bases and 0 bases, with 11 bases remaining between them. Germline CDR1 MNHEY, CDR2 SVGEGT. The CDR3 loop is CASSRTTGSYNEQFF. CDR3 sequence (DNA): TGTGCCAGCAGTCGGACCACCGGCTCCTACAATGAGCAGTTCTTC.

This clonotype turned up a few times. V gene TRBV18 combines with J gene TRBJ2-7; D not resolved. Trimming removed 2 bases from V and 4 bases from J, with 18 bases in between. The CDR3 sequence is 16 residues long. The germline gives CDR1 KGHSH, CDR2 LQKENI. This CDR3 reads CASSPTPPVGFYEQYF. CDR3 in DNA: TGTGCCAGCTCACCAACCCCACCCGTCGGGTTTTACGAGCAGTACTTC.

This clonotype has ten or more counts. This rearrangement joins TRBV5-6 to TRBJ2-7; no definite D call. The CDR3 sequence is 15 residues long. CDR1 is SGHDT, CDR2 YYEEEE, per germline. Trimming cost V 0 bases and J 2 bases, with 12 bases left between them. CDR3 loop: CASSLGHIKAYEQYF. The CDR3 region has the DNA TGTGCCAGCAGCTTGGGACACATCAAGGCCTACGAGCAGTACTTC.

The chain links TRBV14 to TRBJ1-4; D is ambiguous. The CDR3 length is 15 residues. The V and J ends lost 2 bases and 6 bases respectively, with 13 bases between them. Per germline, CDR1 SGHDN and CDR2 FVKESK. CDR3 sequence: CASSQPEDFYEKLFF. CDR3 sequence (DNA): TGTGCCAGCAGCCAACCCGAGGACTTTTATGAAAAACTGTTTTTT. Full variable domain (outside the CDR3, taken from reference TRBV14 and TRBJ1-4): EAGVTQFPSHSVIEKGQTVTLRCDPISGHDNLYWYRRVMGKEIKFLLHFVKESKQDESGMPNNRFLAERTGGTYSTLKVQPAELEDSGVYFCASSQPEDFYEKLFFGSGTQLSVL.

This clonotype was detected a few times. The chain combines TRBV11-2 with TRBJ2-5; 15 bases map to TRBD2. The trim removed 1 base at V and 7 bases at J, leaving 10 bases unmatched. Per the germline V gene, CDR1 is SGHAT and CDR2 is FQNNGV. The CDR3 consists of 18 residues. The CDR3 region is CASSLARGLAGGPGTQYF. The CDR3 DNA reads TGTGCCAGCAGCTTAGCCCGGGGACTAGCGGGAGGACCCGGGACCCAGTACTTC.

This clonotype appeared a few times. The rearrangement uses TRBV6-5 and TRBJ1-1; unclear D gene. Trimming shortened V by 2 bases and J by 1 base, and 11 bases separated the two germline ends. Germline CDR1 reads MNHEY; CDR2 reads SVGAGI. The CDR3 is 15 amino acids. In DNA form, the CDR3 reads TGTGCCAGCAGTTACACGCCAGAACCGAACACTGAAGCTTTCTTT. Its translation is CASSYTPEPNTEAFF.

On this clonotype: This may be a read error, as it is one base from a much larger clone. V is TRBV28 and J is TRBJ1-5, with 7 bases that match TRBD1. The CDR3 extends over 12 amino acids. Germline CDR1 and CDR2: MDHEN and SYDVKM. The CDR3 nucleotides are TGTGCCAGCAGTTTGGACAGGTCTCCCCGGCATTTT. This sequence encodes CASSLDRSPRHF.

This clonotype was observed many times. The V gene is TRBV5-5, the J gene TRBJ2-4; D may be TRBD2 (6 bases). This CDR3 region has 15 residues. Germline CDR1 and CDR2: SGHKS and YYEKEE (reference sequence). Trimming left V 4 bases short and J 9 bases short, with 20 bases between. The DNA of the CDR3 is TGTGCCAGCAGCCCTCCTGGCGGGGCGTCAGTCATTCAGTACTTC. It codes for CASSPPGGASVIQYF.

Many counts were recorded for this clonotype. The CDR3 sequence is CASLRTGVGKLFF. The CDR3 DNA reads as TGTGCCAGCCTCAGGACAGGGGTAGGAAAACTGTTTTTT. This sequence joins TRBV12-3 or TRBV12-4 and TRBJ1-4; 9 nucleotides match TRBD1. The CDR3 totals 13 residues. V shed 8 bases, J shed 10 bases, and the junction held 8 bases outside the gene matches.

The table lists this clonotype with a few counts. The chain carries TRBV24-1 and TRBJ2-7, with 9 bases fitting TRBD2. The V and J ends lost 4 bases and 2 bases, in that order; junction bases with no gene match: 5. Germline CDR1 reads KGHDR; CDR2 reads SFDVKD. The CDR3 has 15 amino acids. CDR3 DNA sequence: TGTGCCACCAGTGACCTCGCGGGGGGGCCCTACGAGCAGTACTTC. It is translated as CATSDLAGGPYEQYF.